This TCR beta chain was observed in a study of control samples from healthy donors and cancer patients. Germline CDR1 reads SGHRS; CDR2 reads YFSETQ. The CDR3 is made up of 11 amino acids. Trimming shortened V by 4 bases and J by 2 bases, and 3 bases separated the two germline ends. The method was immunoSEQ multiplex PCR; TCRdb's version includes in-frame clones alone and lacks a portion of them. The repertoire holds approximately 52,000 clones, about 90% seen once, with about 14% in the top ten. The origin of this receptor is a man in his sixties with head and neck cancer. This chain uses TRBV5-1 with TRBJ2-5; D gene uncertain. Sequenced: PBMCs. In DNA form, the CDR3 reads TGCGCCAGCAGCAGACAAGAGACCCAGTACTTC. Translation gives CASSRQETQYF. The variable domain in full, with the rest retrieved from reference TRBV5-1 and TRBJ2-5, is KAGVTQTPRYLIKTRGQQVTLSCSPISGHRSVSWYQQTPGQGLQFLFEYFSETQRNKGNFPGRFSGRQFSNSRSEMNVSTLELGDSALYLCASSRQETQYFGPGTRLLVL.